Shown below are 8 T cell receptor beta chains from a single sample sequenced in a study of T cells in localized non-small cell lung cancer. Clones were read by immunoSEQ multiplex PCR, and TCRdb kept only the in-frame ones, dropping some. The table shows 2,700 or so clones, with 25% to 30% occurring only once. The sequences come from lung tumor tissue, collected before any cancer treatment. The receptors come from a woman aged 35-70 years with stage III lung adenocarcinoma.

V gene TRBV11-3 combines with J gene TRBJ1-2; D is possibly TRBD1 (5 bases). V shed 5 bases and J shed 7 bases, with 20 bases lying between them. The CDR3 contains 15 residues. Germline CDR1 SGHNT, CDR2 YENEEA. CDR3 amino acids: CASSQLARGRAGYTF. The CDR3 region has the DNA TGTGCCAGCAGCCAACTCGCGAGGGGAAGGGCTGGCTACACCTTC.

CDR3 sequence: CASSLQARGAYEQYF. The CDR3 nucleotides read TGTGCCAGCAGCTTACAGGCCAGGGGCGCCTACGAGCAGTACTTC. This chain links TRBV11-3 with TRBJ2-7, with D perhaps TRBD1 (6 bases). With 2 bases removed from V and 2 bases from J, the gap between germline ends came to 13 bases. This CDR3 has 15 residues. The germline V gene has CDR1 SGHNT and CDR2 YENEEA. Using reference TRBV11-3 and TRBJ2-7 for the parts outside the CDR3, the full variable domain is EAGVVQSPRYKIIEKKQPVAFWCNPISGHNTLYWYLQNLGQGPELLIRYENEEAVDDSQLPKDRFSAERLKGVDSTLKIQPAELGDSAVYLCASSLQARGAYEQYFGPGTRLTVT.

V is TRBV16 and J is TRBJ2-1, with 11 bases lining up with TRBD1. Germline trimming cut 2 bases from V and 8 bases from J; bases unmatched to any gene: 2. This CDR3 is 14 amino acids long. The V gene's germline CDR1 is KGHSY and CDR2 FQNENV. The CDR3, as DNA: TGTGCCAGCAGCCAAGGACAGGGGGCGGATGAGCAGTTCTTC. It is translated as CASSQGQGADEQFF.

This clone showed up just a few times. V is TRBV18 and J is TRBJ1-5, with D unclear. V was shortened by 3 bases and J by 2 bases, with 8 bases between the two germline ends. The CDR3 is 14 residues long. Per the germline V gene, CDR1 is KGHSH and CDR2 is LQKENI. This CDR3 reads CASSPTRGNQPQHF. The CDR3 DNA reads TGTGCCAGCTCACCTACGAGGGGCAATCAGCCCCAGCATTTT.

The chain is built from TRBV2 and TRBJ1-1; D gene ambiguous. V shed 7 bases and J shed 11 bases, with 17 bases lying between them. Germline V gene sequence: CDR1 SNHLY, CDR2 FYNNEI. The CDR3 runs 12 residues. In nucleotides, the CDR3 is TGTGCCAGCATGTCCACCACAACCGAGGCTTTCTTT. Translation: CASMSTTTEAFF.

The chain joins TRBV29-1 to TRBJ2-3; D is tentatively TRBD1 or TRBD2 (5 bases each). The germline gives CDR1 SQVTM, CDR2 ANQGSEA. The V end was cut by 5 bases, the J end by 5 bases, with 14 bases between. The CDR3 runs to 13 residues. The CDR3 reads CSVSTGPLDTQYF. CDR3 nucleotides: TGCAGCGTTTCAACGGGGCCGTTAGATACGCAGTATTTT.

J is TRBJ1-5 and V is TRBV19; 7 bases fit TRBD1. The CDR3 is made up of 13 amino acids. After removal of 5 bases from V and 8 bases from J, the junction contained 6 bases not matched to a gene. CDR1 is LNHDA, CDR2 SQIVND, per germline (reference sequence). Written as DNA, the CDR3 is TGTGCCAGTAGTCCCGAGGGGGCGAAGCCCCAGCATTTT. Translation: CASSPEGAKPQHF. The whole variable domain, filled in from reference TRBV19 and TRBJ1-5, reads DGGITQSPKYLFRKEGQNVTLSCEQNLNHDAMYWYRQDPGQGLRLIYYSQIVNDFQKGDIAEGYSVSREKKESFPLTVTSAQKNPTAFYLCASSPEGAKPQHFGDGTRLSIL.

The table lists this clone with a few counts. One end of the junction does not line up with germline, which may come from a read error. V and J are TRBV6-8 and TRBJ2-7; 7 positions match TRBD1. Germline CDR1 MNHGY, CDR2 SAAAGT. The CDR3 spans 15 residues. CDR3 sequence reads: CASRYLQGLPYEQYF. The CDR3 nucleotides read TGTGCCAGCAGGTACTTACAGGGGCTACCCTACGAGCAGTACTTC.